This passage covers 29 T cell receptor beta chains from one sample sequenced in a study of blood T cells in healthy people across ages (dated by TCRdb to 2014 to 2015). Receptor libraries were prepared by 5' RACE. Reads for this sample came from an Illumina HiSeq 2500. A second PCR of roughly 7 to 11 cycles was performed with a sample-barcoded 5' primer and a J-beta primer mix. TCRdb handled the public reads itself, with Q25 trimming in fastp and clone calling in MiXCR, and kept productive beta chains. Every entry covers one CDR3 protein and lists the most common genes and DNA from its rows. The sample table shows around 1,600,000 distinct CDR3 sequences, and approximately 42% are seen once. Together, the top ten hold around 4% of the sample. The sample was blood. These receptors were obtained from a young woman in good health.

The DNA for the CDR3 is TGTGCCATCAGTGACCCCCGAGAAGAGACCCAGTACTTC. Amino acids: CAISDPREETQYF. The rearrangement uses TRBV10-3 and TRBJ2-5; D gene ambiguous. The germline V gene has CDR1 ENHRY and CDR2 SYGVKD. Trimming cost V 3 bases and J 3 bases, with 8 bases left between them. The CDR3 is made up of 13 amino acids.

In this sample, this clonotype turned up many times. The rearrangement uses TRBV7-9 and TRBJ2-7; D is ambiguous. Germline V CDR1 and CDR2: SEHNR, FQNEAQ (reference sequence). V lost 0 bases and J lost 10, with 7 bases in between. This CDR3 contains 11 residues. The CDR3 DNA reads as TGTGCCAGCAGCTTAGCAGAAGTACAGTACTTC. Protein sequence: CASSLAEVQYF.

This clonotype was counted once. The DNA for the CDR3 is TGTGCCAGCAGCCGGGACTCTGTAGCCAAAAACATTCAGTACTTC. This translates into CASSRDSVAKNIQYF. This sequence joins TRBV12-3 or TRBV12-4 and TRBJ2-4; tentatively, D is TRBD2 (6 bases). The CDR3 has 15 residues. V was shortened by 6 bases and J by 0 bases, with 12 bases between the two germline ends.

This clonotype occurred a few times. CDR3 in amino acids: CASSQRGLDEKLFF. Written as DNA, the CDR3 is TGTGCCAGCAGCCAAAGAGGATTGGATGAAAAACTGTTTTTT. The chain carries TRBV4-2 and TRBJ1-4; D unclear. The CDR3 has 14 residues. CDR1 LGHNA and CDR2 YNFKEQ come from the germline V gene. V was trimmed by 2 bases and J by 6 bases, leaving 10 bases between them.

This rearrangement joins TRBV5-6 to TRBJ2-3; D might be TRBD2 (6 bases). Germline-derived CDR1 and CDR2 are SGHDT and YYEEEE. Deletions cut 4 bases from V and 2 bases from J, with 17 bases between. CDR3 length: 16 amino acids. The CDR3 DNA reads TGTGCCAGCAGCCGGATCCGGGGCGGGGTCACAGATACGCAGTATTTT. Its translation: CASSRIRGGVTDTQYF.

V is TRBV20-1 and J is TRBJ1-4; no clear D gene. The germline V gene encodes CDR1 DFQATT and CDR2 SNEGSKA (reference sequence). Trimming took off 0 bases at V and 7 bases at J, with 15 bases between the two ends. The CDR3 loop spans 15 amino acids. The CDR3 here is CSARDRGRVFEKLFF. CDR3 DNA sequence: TGCAGTGCTAGAGATCGAGGGAGGGTCTTTGAAAAACTGTTTTTT.

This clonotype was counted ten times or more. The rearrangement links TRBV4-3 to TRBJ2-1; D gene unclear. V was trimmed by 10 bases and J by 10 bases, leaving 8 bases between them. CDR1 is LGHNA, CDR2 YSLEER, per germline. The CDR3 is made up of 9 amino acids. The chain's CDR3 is CAILTEQFF. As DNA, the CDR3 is TGCGCCATCCTCACGGAGCAGTTCTTC.

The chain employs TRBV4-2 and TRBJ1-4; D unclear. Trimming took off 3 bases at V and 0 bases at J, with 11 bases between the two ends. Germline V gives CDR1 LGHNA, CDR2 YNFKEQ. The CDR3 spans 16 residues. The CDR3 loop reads CASSQKARATNEKLFF. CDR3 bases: TGTGCCAGCAGCCAGAAAGCCCGGGCAACTAATGAAAAACTGTTTTTT.

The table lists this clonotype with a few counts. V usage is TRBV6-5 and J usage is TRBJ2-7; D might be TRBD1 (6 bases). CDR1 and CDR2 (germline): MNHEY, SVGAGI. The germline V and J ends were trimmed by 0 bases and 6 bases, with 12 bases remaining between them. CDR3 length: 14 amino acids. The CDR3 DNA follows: TGTGCCAGCAGTTACTCGAAACAGGGATCCGAGCAGTACTTC. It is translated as CASSYSKQGSEQYF.

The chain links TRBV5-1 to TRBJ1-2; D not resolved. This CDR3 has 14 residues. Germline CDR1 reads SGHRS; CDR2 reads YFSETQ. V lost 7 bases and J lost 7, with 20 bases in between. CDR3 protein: CASGMEGTSIGYTF. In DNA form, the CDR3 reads TGCGCCAGCGGGATGGAGGGTACCTCAATTGGCTACACCTTC.

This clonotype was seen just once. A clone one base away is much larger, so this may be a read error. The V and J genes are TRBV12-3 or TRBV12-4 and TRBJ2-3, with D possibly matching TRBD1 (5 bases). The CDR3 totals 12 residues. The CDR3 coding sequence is TGTGCCAGCAGGCAGGAGACAGATATGCAGTATTTT. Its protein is CASRQETDMQYF.

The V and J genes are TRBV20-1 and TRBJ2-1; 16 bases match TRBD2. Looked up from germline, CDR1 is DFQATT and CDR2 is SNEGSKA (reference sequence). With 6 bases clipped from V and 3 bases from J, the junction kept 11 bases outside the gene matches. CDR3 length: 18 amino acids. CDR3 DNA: TGCAGTGCCTGCTTGGGGACTAGCGGGAGGGTTGACTACAATGAGCAGTTCTTC. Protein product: CSACLGTSGRVDYNEQFF.

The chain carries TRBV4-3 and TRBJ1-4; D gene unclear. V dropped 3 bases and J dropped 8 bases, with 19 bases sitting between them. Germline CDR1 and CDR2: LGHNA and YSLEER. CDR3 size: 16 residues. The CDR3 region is CASSHWVEQQGEKLFF. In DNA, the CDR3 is TGCGCCAGCAGCCATTGGGTCGAACAGCAAGGCGAAAAACTGTTTTTT.

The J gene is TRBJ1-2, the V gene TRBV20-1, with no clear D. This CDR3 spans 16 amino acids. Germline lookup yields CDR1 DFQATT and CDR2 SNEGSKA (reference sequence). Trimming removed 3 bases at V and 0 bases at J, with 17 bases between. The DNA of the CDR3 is TGCAGTGCTAGTCTAACTCGGACGGCTACTAACTATGGCTACACCTTC. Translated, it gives CSASLTRTATNYGYTF.

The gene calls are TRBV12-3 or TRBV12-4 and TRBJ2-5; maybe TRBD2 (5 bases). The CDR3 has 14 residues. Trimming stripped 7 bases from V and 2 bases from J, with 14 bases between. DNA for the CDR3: TGTGCCAGCAAGAAGCGGAGCGTGCAAGAGACCCAGTACTTC. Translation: CASKKRSVQETQYF.

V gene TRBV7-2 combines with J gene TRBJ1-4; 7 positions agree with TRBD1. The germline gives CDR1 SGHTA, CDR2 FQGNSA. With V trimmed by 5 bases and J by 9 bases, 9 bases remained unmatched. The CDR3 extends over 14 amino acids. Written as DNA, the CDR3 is TGTGCCAGCAGCCTCACACGACAGGGAAAAAAACTGTTTTTT. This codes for CASSLTRQGKKLFF.

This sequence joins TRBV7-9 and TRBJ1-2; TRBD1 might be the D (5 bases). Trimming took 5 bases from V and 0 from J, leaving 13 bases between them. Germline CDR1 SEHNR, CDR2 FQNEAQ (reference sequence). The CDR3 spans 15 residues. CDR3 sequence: CASSPAQGANYGYTF. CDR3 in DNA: TGTGCCAGCAGCCCAGCGCAAGGGGCTAACTATGGCTACACCTTC.

CDR3 in amino acids: CASSPGGTANEKLFF. In nucleotides, the CDR3 is TGTGCCAGCAGCCCGGGCGGGACTGCCAATGAAAAACTGTTTTTT. The chain uses TRBV7-9 and TRBJ1-4, with D maybe TRBD1 (5 bases). Germline V gene lookup returns CDR1 SEHNR and CDR2 FQNEAQ (reference sequence). This CDR3 region has 15 residues. V lost 5 bases and J lost 5, with 15 bases in between. The complete variable domain, with remaining parts taken from reference TRBV7-9 and TRBJ1-4, reads DTGVSQNPRHKITKRGQNVTFRCDPISEHNRLYWYRQTLGQGPEFLTYFQNEAQLEKSRLLSDRFSAERPKGSFSTLEIQRTEQGDSAMYLCASSPGGTANEKLFFGSGTQLSVL.

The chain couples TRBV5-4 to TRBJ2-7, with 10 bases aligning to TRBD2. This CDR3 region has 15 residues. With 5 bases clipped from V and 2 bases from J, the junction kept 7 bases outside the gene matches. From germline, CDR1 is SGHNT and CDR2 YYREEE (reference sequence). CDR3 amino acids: CASSLAGVQAYEQYF. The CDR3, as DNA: TGTGCCAGCAGTCTAGCGGGAGTCCAGGCCTACGAGCAGTACTTC.

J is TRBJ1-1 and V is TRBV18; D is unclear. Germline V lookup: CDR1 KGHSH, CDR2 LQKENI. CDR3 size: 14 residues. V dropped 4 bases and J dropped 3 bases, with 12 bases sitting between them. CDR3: CASSLTDEDTEAFF. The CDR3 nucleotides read TGTGCCAGCTCACTAACGGACGAGGACACTGAAGCTTTCTTT.

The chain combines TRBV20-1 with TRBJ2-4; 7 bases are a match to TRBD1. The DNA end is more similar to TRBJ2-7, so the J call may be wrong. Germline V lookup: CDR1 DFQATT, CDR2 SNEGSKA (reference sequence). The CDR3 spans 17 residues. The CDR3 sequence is CSASLQGHGYTFYEQYF. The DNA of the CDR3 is TGCAGTGCTAGTTTACAGGGGCATGGCTACACCTTCTACGAGCAGTACTTC.

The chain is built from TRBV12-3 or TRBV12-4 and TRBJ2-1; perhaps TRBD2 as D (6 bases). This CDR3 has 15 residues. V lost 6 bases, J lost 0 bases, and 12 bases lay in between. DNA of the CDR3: TGTGCCAGCAGGTCCCAGGAGGGCTCCTACAATGAGCAGTTCTTC. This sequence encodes CASRSQEGSYNEQFF.

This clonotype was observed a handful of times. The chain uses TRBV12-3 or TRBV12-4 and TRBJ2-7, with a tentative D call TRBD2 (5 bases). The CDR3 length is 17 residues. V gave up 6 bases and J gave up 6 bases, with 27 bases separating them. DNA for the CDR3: TGTGCCAGCAGCCAGTTTGTAGGAGGATACGAGGGCTCCGAGCAGTACTTC. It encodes CASSQFVGGYEGSEQYF.

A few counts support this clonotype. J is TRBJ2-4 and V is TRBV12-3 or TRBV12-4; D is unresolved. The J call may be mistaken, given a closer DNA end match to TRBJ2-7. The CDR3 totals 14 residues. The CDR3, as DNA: TGTGCCAGCAGTTTAGGGACCCCGTTGACCGAGCAGTACTTC. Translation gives CASSLGTPLTEQYF.

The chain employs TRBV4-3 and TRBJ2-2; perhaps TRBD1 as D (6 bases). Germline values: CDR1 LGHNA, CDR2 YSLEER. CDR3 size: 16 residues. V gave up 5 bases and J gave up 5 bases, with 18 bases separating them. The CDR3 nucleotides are TGCGCCAGCAGCTCAAGGGCAGGGGCCGGTACCGGGGAGCTGTTTTTT. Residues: CASSSRAGAGTGELFF.

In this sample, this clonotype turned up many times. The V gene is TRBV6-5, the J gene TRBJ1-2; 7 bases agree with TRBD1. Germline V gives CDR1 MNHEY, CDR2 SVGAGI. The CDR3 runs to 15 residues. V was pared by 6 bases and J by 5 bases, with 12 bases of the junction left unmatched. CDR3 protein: CASSPRYRGMYGYTF. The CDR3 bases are TGTGCCAGCAGCCCACGGTACAGGGGAATGTATGGCTACACCTTC.

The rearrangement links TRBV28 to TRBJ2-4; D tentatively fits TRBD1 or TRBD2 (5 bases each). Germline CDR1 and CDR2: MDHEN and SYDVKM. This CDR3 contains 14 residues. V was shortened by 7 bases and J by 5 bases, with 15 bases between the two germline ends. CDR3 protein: CASTGAPRENIQYF. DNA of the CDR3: TGTGCCAGCACCGGGGCACCTAGGGAAAACATTCAGTACTTC.

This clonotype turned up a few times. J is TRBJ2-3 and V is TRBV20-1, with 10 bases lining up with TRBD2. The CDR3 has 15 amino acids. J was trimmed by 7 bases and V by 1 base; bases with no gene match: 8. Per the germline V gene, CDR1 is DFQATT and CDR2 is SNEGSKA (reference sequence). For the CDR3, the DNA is TGCAGTGCTAGAGTACCAGCGGGAGGGCCGTATACGCAGTATTTT. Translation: CSARVPAGGPYTQYF.

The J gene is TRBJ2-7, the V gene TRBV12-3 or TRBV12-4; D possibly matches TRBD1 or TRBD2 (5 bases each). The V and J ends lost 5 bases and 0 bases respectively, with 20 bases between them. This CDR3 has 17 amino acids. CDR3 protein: CASSDKHTGTYSYEQYF. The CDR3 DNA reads TGTGCCAGCAGTGATAAGCACACCGGGACGTACTCCTACGAGCAGTACTTC.